In this sample, the clone carrying this T cell receptor beta chain turned up once. Other DNA sequences in this sample translate to the same CDR3. The data were taken from a study of blood T cell repertoires in COVID-19. Germline V gene lookup returns CDR1 SGHRS and CDR2 YFSETQ. The CDR3 covers 18 residues. With V trimmed by 3 bases and J by 9 bases, 16 bases remained unmatched. Using immunoSEQ multiplex PCR, the repertoire was profiled, and TCRdb retains in-frame clones only, with some absent. The table has 85,000 to 100,000 clones, around 81% seen once. The receptor comes from an elderly man with COVID-19, enrolled during active disease. Sequencing was carried out using peripheral blood. The chain has TRBV5-1 and TRBJ2-5, with 14 bases matching TRBD2. DNA of the CDR3: TGCGCCAGCAGCTCGGACGGACTAGCGGGGGGCCGGGGGGTGGCCCAGTACTTC. It codes for CASSSDGLAGGRGVAQYF.